The clone carrying this TCR beta chain showed up many times. Its specificity is unknown. Authors of the study amplified TCR beta CDR3 regions from RNA transcripts. HTBI primers were the set used in a first-round RT-PCR of the TCR CDR3. Each CDR3 protein is one row after TCRdb ran MiXCR on the multiplex PCR reads. The profile shows fewer than 750,000 distinct CDR3 sequences, about half of them singletons. This sample is drawn from a study of T cells in Graves' hyperthyroidism and ophthalmopathy. Study-wide findings and caveats: A model of 13 V-J features distinguished ophthalmopathy from stable hyperthyroidism. Most thyroid clonotypes expanded above 0.001 appeared in blood too.

Hyperthyroidism was newly diagnosed in patients aged 18 to 65 (duration under 2 months). Diagnosis rested on symptoms, serum thyroxine and TRAb, thyroid ultrasound, and orbital computed tomography. Unmatched junction bases numbered 6, after V lost 0 bases and J lost 8 bases. Germline CDR1 and CDR2: SGHNT and YENEEA. This CDR3 is built from 17 residues. The rearrangement joins TRBV11-3 to TRBJ2-1; 14 nucleotides agree with TRBD2. The sequencing input was peripheral blood or thyroid tissue (not recorded which). The source is a woman between 18 and 29 years old with Graves' hyperthyroidism. The CDR3 DNA is TGTGCCAGCAGCTTAGAGGGTAGGGGACTAGCGGGAGATGAGCAGTTCTTC. It is translated as CASSLEGRGLAGDEQFF. The full variable domain, in which reference TRBV11-3 and TRBJ2-1 provide the parts outside the CDR3, is EAGVVQSPRYKIIEKKQPVAFWCNPISGHNTLYWYLQNLGQGPELLIRYENEEAVDDSQLPKDRFSAERLKGVDSTLKIQPAELGDSAVYLCASSLEGRGLAGDEQFFGPGTRLTVL.